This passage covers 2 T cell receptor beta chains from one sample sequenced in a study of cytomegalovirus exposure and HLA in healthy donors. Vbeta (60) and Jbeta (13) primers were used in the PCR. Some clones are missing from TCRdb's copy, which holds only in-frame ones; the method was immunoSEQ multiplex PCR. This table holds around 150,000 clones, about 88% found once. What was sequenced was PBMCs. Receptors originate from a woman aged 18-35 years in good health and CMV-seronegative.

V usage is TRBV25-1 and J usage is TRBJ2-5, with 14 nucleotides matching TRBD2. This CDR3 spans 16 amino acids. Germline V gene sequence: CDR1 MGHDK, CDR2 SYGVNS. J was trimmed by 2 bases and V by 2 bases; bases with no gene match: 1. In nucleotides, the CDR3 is TGTGCCAGCAGTGAAGGACTAGCGGGGGGTCAAGAGACCCAGTACTTC. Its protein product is CASSEGLAGGQETQYF.

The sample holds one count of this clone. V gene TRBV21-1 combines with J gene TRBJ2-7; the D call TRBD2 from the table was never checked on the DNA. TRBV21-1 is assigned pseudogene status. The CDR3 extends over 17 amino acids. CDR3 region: CASSKKRGKDGDYEQYF. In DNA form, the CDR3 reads TGTGCCAGCAGCAAAAAACGGGGTAAAGATGGTGACTACGAGCAGTACTTC.